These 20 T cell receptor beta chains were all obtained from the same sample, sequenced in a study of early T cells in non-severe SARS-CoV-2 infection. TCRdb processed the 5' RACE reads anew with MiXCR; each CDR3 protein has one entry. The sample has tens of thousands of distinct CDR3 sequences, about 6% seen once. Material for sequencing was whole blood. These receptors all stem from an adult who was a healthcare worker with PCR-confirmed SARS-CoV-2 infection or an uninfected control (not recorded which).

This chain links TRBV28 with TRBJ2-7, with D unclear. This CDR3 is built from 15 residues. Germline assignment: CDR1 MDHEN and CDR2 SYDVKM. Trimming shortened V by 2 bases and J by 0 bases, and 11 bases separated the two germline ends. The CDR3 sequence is CASSLGFGLSYEQYF. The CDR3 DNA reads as TGTGCCAGCAGTTTAGGGTTCGGCCTCTCCTACGAGCAGTACTTC. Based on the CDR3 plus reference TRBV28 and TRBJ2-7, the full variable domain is DVKVTQSSRYLVKRTGEKVFLECVQDMDHENMFWYRQDPGLGLRLIYFSYDVKMKEKGDIPEGYSVSREKKERFSLILESASTNQTSMYLCASSLGFGLSYEQYFGPGTRLTVT.

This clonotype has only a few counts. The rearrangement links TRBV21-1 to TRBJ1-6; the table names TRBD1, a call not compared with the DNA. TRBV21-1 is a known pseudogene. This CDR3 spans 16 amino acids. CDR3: CASSKGPGARCSPLHF. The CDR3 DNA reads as TGTGCCAGCAGCAAAGGGCCGGGGGCAAGGTGTTCACCCCTCCACTTT.

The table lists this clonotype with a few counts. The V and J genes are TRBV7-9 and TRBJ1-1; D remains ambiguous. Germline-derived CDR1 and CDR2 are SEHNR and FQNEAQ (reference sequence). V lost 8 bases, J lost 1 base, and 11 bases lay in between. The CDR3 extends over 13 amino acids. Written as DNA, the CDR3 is TGTGCCAGCGGAACGGCCTGGAACACTGAAGCTTTCTTT. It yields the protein CASGTAWNTEAFF. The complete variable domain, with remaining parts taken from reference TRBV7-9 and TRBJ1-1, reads DTGVSQNPRHKITKRGQNVTFRCDPISEHNRLYWYRQTLGQGPEFLTYFQNEAQLEKSRLLSDRFSAERPKGSFSTLEIQRTEQGDSAMYLCASGTAWNTEAFFGQGTRLTVV.

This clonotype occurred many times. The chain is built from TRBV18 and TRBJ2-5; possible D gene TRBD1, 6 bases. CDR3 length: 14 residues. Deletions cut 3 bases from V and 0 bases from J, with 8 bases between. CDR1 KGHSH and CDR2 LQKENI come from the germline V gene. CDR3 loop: CASSPDSYQETQYF. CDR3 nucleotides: TGTGCCAGCTCACCGGACAGTTACCAAGAGACCCAGTACTTC.

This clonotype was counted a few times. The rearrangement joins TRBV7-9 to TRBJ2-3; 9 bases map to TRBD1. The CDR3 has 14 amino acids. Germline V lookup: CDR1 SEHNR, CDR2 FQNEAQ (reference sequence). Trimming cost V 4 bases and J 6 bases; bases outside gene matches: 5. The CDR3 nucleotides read TGTGCCAGCAGCTACGACAGGGGGAAGGATACGCAGTATTTT. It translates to CASSYDRGKDTQYF.

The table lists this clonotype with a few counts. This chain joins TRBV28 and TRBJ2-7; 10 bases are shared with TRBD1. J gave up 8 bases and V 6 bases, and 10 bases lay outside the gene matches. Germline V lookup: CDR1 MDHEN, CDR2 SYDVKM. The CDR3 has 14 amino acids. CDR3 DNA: TGTGCCAGCAGGCCCGGGACAGGGGCATCACAGCAGTACTTC. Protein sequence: CASRPGTGASQQYF.

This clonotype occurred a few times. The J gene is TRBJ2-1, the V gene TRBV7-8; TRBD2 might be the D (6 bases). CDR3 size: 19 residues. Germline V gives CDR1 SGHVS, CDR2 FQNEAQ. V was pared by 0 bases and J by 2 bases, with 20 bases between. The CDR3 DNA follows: TGTGCCAGCAGCTTAGCTTGGGACTCTTCTCGGGCGCCCTACAATGAGCAGTTCTTC. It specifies CASSLAWDSSRAPYNEQFF.

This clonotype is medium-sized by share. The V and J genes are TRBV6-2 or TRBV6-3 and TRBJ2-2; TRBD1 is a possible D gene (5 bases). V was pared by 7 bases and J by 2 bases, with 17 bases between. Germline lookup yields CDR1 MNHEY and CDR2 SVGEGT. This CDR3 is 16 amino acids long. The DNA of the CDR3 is TGTGCCAGCACCTTGGACAACCACTATAACACCGGGGAGCTGTTTTTT. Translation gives CASTLDNHYNTGELFF.

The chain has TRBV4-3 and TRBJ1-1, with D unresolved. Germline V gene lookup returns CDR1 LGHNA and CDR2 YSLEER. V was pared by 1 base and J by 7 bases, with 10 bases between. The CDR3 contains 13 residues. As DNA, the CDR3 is TGCGCCAGCAGCCAAGTTCCTTACGGTGAAGCTTTCTTT. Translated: CASSQVPYGEAFF.

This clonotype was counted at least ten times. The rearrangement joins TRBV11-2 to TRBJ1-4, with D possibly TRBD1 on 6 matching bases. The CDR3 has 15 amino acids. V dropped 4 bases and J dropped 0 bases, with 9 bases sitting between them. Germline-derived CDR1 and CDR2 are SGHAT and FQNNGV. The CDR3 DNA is TGTGCCAGCAGCTCCAGGGGAGCAACTAATGAAAAACTGTTTTTT. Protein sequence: CASSSRGATNEKLFF.

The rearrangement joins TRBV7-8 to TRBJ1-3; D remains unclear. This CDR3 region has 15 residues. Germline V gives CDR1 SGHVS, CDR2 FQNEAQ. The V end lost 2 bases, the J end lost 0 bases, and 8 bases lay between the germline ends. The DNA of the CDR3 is TGTGCCAGCAGCTTAAGACTGACCTCTGGAAACACCATATATTTT. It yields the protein CASSLRLTSGNTIYF.

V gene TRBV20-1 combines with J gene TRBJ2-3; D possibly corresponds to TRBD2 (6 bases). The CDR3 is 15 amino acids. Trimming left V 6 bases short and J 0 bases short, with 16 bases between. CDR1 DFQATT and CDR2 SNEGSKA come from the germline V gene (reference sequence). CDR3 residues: CSAKRSAGSTDTQYF. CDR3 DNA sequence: TGCAGTGCCAAGAGGTCCGCGGGGAGCACAGATACGCAGTATTTT.

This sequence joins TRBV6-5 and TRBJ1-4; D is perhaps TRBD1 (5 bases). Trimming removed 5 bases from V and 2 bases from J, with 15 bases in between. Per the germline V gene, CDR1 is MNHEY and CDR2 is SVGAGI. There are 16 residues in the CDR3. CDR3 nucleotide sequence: TGTGCCAGCAGTCAACACTCGACAGTCACTAATGAAAAACTGTTTTTT. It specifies CASSQHSTVTNEKLFF.

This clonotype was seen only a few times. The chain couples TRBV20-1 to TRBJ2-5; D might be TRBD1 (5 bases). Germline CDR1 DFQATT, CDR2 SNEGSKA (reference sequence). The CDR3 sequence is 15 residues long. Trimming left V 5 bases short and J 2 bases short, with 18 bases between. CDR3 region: CSASGWAMLQETQYF. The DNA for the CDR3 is TGCAGTGCTTCAGGGTGGGCTATGCTACAAGAGACCCAGTACTTC.

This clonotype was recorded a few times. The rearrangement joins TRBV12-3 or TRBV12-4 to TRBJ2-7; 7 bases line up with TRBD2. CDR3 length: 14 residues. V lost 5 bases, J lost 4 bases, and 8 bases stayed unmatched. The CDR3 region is CASSPGLNVYEQYF. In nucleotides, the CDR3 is TGTGCCAGCAGTCCGGGACTAAACGTTTACGAGCAGTACTTC.

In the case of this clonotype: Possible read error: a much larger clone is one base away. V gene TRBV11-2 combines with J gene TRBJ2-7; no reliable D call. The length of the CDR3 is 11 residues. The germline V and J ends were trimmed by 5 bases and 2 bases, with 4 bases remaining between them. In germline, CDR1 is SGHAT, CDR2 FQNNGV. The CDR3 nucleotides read TGTGCCAGCAGCGGGACCTACGAGCAGTACTTC. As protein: CASSGTYEQYF.

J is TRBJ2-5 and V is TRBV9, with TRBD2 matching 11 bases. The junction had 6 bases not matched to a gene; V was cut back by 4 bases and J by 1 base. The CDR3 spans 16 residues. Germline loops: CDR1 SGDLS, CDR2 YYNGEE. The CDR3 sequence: CASSLRLAGSQETQYF. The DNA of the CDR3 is TGTGCCAGCAGCTTGCGACTAGCGGGATCCCAAGAGACCCAGTACTTC.

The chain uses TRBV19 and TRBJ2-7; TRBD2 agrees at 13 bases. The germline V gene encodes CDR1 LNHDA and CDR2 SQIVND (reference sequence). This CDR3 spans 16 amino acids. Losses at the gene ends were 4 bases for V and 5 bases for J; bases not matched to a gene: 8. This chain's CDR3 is CASSRTSGSDVNEQYF. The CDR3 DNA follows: TGTGCCAGTAGTAGGACTAGCGGGAGCGATGTGAACGAGCAGTACTTC.

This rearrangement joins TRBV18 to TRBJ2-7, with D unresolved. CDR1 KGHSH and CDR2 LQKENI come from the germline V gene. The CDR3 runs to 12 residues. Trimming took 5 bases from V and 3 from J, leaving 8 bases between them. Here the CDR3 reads CASSSSNYEQYF. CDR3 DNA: TGTGCCAGCTCATCCTCCAACTACGAGCAGTACTTC.

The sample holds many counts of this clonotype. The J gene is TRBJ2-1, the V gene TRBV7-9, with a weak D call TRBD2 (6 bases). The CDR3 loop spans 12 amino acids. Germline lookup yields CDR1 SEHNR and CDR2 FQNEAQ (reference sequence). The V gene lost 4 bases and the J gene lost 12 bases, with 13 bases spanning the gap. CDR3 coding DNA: TGTGCCAGCAGCTCGGGACTTTTGGCGCAGTTCTTC. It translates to CASSSGLLAQFF.